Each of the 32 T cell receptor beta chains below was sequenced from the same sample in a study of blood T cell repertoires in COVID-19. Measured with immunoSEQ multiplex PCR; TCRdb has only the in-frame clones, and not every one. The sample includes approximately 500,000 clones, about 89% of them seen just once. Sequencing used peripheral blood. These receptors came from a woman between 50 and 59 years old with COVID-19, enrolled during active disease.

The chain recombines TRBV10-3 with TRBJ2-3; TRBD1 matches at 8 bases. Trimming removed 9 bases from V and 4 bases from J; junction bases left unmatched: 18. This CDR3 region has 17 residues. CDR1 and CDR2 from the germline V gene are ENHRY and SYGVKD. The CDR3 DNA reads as TGTGCCATTCGGAATTCGACCGCAGGGGGCGGGGCAGATACGCAGTATTTT. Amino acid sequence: CAIRNSTAGGGADTQYF.

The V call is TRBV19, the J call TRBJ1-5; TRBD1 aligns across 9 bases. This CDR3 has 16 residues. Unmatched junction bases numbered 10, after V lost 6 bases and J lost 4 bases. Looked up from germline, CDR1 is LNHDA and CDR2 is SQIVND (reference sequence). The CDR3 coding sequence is TGTGCCAGTAGGGTTCCGGGACAGGGAAGGAATCAGCCCCAGCATTTT. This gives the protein CASRVPGQGRNQPQHF.

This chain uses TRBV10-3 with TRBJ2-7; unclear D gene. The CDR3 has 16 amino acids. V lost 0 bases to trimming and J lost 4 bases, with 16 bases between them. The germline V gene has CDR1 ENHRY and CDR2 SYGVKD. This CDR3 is CAISESMREERYEQYF. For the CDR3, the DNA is TGTGCCATCAGTGAGTCGATGAGAGAGGAACGTTACGAGCAGTACTTC.

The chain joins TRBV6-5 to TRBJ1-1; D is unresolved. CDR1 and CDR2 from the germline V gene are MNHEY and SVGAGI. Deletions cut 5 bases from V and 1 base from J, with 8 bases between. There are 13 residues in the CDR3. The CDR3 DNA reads TGTGCCAGCAGTACTCGAGGGAACACTGAAGCTTTCTTT. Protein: CASSTRGNTEAFF.

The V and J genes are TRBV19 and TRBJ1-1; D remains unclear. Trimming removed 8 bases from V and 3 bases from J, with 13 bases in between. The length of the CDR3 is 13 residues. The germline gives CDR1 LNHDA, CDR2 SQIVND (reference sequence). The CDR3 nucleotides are TGTGCCAGTCGACTGGTGGAGGACACTGAAGCTTTCTTT. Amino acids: CASRLVEDTEAFF.

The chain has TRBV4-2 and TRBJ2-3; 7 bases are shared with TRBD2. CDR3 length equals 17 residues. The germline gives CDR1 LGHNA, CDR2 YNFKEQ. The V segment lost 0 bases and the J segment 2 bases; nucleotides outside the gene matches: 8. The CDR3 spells CASSQEGLGGSTDTQYF. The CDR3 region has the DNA TGTGCCAGCAGCCAAGAGGGATTGGGAGGGTCCACAGATACGCAGTATTTT.

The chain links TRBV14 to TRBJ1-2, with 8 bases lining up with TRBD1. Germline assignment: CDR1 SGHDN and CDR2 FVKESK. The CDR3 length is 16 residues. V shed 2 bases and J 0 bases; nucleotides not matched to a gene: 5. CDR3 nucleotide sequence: TGTGCCAGCAGCCAATCCGACAGGGGCGCTAACTATGGCTACACCTTC. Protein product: CASSQSDRGANYGYTF.

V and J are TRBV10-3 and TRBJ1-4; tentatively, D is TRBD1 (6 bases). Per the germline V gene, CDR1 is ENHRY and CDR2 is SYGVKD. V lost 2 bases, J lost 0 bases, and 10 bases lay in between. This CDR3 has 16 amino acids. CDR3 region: CAISEDRSATNEKLFF. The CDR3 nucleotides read TGTGCCATCAGTGAGGACAGGTCCGCAACTAATGAAAAACTGTTTTTT.

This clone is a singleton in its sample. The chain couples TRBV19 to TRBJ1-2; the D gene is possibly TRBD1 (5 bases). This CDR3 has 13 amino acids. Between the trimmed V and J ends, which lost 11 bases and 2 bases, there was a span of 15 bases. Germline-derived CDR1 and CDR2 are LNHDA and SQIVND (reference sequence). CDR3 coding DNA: TGTGCCGGCAGGGCCCCCTCCAACTATGGCTACACCTTC. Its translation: CAGRAPSNYGYTF.

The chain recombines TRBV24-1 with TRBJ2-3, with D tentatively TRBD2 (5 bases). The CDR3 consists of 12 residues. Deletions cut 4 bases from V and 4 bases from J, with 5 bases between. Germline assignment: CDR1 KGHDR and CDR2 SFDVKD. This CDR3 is CATSDGADTQYF. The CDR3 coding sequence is TGTGCCACCAGTGACGGGGCAGATACGCAGTATTTT.

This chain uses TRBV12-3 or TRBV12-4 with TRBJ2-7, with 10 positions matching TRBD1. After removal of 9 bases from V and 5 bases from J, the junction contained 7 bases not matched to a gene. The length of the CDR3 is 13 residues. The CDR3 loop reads CASAGTGVDEQYF. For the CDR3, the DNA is TGTGCCAGTGCCGGGACAGGGGTCGACGAGCAGTACTTC.

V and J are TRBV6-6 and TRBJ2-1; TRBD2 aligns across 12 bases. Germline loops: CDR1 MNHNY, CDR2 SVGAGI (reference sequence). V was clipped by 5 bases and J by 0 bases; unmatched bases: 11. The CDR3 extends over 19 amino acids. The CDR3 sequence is CASSRPTSGGTFSYNEQFF. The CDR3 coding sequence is TGTGCCAGCAGTCGCCCCACTAGCGGGGGGACGTTCTCCTACAATGAGCAGTTCTTC.

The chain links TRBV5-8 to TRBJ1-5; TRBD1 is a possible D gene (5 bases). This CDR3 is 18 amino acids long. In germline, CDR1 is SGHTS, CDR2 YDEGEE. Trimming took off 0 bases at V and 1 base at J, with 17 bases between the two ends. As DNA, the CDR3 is TGTGCCAGCAGCTTGGCCGGAGTGGGGCAGTCGAGCAATCAGCCCCAGCATTTT. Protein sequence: CASSLAGVGQSSNQPQHF.

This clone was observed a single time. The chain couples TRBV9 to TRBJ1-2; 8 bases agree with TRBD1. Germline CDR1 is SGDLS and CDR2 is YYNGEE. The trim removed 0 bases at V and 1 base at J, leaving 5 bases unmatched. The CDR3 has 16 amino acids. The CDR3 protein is CASSVGFTGGNYGYTF. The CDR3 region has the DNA TGTGCCAGCAGCGTAGGCTTCACAGGGGGTAACTATGGCTACACCTTC.

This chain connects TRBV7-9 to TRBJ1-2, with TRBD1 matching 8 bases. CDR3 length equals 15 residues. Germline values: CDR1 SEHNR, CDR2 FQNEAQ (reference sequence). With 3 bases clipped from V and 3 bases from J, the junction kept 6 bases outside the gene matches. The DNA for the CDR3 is TGTGCCAGCAGCTTGCATACGACAGGGGACTATGGCTACACCTTC. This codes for CASSLHTTGDYGYTF.

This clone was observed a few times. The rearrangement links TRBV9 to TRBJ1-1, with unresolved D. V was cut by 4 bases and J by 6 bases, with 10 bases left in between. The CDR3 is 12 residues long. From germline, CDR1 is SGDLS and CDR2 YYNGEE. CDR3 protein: CASSPLRSEAFF. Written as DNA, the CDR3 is TGTGCCAGCAGCCCACTTAGATCTGAAGCTTTCTTT.

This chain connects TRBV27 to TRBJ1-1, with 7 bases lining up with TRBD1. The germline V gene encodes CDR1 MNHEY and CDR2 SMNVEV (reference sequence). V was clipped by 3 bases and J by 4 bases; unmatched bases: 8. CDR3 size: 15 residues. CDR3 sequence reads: CASSFTGDGLTEAFF. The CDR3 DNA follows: TGTGCCAGCAGTTTCACAGGGGACGGACTCACTGAAGCTTTCTTT.

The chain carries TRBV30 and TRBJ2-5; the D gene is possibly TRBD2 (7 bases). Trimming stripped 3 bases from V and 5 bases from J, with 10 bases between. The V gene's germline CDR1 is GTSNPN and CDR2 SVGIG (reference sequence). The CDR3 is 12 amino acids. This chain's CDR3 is CAWRRGRETQYF. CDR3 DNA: TGTGCCTGGAGGCGGGGGCGGGAGACCCAGTACTTC.

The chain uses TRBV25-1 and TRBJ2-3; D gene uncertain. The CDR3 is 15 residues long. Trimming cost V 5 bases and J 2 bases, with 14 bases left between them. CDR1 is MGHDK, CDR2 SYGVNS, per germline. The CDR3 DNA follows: TGTGCCAGCAGTCTAGGAAGCCACTACACAGATACGCAGTATTTT. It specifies CASSLGSHYTDTQYF.

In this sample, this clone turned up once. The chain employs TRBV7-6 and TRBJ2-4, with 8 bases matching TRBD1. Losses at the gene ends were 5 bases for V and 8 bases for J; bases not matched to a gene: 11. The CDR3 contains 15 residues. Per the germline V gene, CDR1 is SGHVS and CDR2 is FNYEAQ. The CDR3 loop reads CASSLPGGERDIQYF. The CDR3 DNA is TGTGCCAGCAGCCTGCCAGGGGGCGAAAGGGACATTCAGTACTTC. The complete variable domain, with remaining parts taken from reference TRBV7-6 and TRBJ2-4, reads GAGVSQSPRYKVTKRGQDVALRCDPISGHVSLYWYRQALGQGPEFLTYFNYEAQQDKSGLPNDRFSAERPEGSISTLTIQRTEQRDSAMYRCASSLPGGERDIQYFGAGTRLSVL.

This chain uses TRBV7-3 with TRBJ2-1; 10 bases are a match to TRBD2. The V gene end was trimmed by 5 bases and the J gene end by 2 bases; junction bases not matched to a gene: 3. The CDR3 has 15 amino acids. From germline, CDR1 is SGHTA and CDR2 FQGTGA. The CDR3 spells CASSHSGGPYNEQFF. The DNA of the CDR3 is TGTGCCAGCAGCCATAGCGGGGGGCCCTACAATGAGCAGTTCTTC.

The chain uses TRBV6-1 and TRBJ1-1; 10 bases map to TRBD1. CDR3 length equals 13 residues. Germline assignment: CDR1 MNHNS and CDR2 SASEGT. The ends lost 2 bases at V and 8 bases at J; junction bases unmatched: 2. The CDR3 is CASSERTGGEAFF. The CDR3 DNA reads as TGTGCCAGCAGTGAACGGACAGGGGGAGAAGCTTTCTTT.

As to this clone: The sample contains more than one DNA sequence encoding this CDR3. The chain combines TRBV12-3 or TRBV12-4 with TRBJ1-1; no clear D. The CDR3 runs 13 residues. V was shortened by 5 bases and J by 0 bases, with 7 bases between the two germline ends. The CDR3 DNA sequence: TGTGCCAGCAGTCCGGGAGTGAACACTGAAGCTTTCTTT. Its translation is CASSPGVNTEAFF.

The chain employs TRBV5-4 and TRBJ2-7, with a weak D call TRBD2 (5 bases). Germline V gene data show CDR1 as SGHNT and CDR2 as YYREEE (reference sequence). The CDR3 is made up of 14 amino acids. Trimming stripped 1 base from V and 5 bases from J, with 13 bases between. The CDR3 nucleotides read TGTGCCAGCAGCTTGCAATACAAAGCGGACGAGCAGTACTTC. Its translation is CASSLQYKADEQYF.

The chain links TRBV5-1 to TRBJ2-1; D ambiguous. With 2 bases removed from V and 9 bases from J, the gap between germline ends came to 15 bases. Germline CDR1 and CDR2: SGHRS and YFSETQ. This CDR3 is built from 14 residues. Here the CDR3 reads CASSLETLGGEQFF. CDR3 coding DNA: TGCGCCAGCAGCTTAGAGACTTTGGGTGGTGAGCAGTTCTTC.

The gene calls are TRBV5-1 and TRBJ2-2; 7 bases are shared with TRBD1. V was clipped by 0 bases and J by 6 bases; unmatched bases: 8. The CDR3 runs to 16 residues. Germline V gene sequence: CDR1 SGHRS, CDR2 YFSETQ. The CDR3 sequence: CASSLVEGAPAGELFF. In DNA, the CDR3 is TGCGCCAGCAGCTTGGTAGAGGGGGCGCCCGCCGGGGAGCTGTTTTTT.

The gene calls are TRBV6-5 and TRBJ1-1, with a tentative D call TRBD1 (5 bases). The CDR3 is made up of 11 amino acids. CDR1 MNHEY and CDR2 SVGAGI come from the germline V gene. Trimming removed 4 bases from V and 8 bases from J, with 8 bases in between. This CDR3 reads CASSSRQEAFF. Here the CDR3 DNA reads TGTGCCAGCAGTTCCCGACAGGAAGCTTTCTTT.

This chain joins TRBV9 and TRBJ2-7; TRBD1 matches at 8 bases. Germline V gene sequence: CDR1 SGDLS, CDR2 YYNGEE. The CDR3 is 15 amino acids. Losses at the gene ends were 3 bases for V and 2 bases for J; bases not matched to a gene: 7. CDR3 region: CASSASGQGTYEQYF. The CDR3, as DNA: TGTGCCAGCAGCGCAAGCGGACAGGGTACCTACGAGCAGTACTTC.

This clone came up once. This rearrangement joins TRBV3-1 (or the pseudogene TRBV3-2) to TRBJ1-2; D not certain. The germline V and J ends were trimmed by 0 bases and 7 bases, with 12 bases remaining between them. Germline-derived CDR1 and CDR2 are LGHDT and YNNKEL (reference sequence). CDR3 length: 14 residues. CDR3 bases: TGTGCCAGCAGCCAAGAAGGCGGTCTTGGTGGCTACACCTTC. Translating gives CASSQEGGLGGYTF.

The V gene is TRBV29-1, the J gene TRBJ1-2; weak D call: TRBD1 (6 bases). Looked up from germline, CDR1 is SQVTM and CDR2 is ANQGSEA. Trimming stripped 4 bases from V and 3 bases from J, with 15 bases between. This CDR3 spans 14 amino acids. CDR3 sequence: CSVVPTGGYYGYTF. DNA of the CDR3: TGCAGCGTTGTTCCGACAGGAGGATACTATGGCTACACCTTC.

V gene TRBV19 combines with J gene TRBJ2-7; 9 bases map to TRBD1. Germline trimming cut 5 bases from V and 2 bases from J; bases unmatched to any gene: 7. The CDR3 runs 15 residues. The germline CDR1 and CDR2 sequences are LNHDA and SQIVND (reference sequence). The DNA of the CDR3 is TGTGCCAGTAGTCCCCGACAGGGGGGCCCCTACGAGCAGTACTTC. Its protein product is CASSPRQGGPYEQYF.

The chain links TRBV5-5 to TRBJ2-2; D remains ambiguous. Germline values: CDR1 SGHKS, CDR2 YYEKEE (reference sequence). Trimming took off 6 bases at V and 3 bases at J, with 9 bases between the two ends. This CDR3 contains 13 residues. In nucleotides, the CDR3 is TGTGCCAGCATCCTAGAGCACACCGGGGAGCTGTTTTTT. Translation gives CASILEHTGELFF.